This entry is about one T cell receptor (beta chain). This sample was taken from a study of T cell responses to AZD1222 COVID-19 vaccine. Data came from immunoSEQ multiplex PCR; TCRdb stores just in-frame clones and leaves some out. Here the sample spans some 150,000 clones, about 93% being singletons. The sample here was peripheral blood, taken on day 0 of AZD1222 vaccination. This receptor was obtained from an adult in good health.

CDR3 nucleotides: TGTGCCAGCAGTTTAGGACAGGGACGGTACACCTTC. The encoded protein is CASSLGQGRYTF. The chain uses TRBV28 and TRBJ1-2, with 8 bases identical to TRBD1. The ends lost 2 bases at V and 11 bases at J; junction bases unmatched: 4. CDR3 length equals 12 residues. In germline, CDR1 is MDHEN, CDR2 SYDVKM.